The 21 T cell receptor beta chains reported below all come from one sample, sequenced in a study of T cell repertoires in cytomegalovirus infection. For these receptors, no antigen is known. Each CDR3 protein is one row after TCRdb ran MiXCR on the reads. The sample includes 830,000 or so distinct CDR3 sequences, approximately 32% of them seen just once. The input for sequencing was cultured CD8+ T cells from PBMCs, taken from culture after CMV antigen stimulation. These receptor sequences come from a human donor in good health (CMV status not recorded). Some clones in this sample may be carry-over from other donors' samples.

This clonotype has at least ten counts. J is TRBJ2-1 and V is TRBV20-1, with 14 bases identical to TRBD2. Germline V gene data show CDR1 as DFQATT and CDR2 as SNEGSKA (reference sequence). J gave up 8 bases and V 6 bases, and 3 bases lay outside the gene matches. The CDR3 is 13 amino acids. CDR3 loop: CSARTSGGHEQFF. CDR3 DNA: TGCAGTGCCAGGACTAGCGGGGGGCATGAGCAGTTCTTC.

This clonotype was recorded once. An end of the junction does not agree with germline; a read error may underlie this. The chain has TRBV5-3 and TRBJ2-7; 9 positions agree with TRBD1. TRBV5-3 is designated an ORF whose function remains uncertain. There are 14 residues in the CDR3. The CDR3 is CASSSGTGLDEQYF. The CDR3 bases are TGTGCCAGCAGCTCCGGGACAGGGCTGGACGAGCAGTACTTC.

Many counts were recorded for this clonotype. CDR3 in amino acids: CASSFQGAGQPQHF. The CDR3 nucleotides are TGTGCCAGCAGCTTTCAAGGGGCAGGGCAGCCCCAGCATTTT. This sequence joins TRBV12-3 or TRBV12-4 and TRBJ1-5; weak D call: TRBD1 (5 bases). V was trimmed by 6 bases and J by 7 bases, leaving 16 bases between them. CDR3 size: 14 residues.

This clonotype was found a few times. The V gene is TRBV27, the J gene TRBJ1-2; possible D gene TRBD1, 5 bases. The CDR3 extends over 15 amino acids. CDR1 is MNHEY, CDR2 SMNVEV, per germline (reference sequence). The V and J ends lost 0 bases and 4 bases respectively, with 12 bases between them. The CDR3 DNA is TGTGCCAGCAGTTTATCCCTGTCGGGGGTCTATGGCTACACCTTC. Protein sequence: CASSLSLSGVYGYTF.

For this clonotype: Its ends do not fully match the called genes, so a read error is possible. This rearrangement joins TRBV7-9 to TRBJ2-7; no clear D. The CDR3 spans 16 residues. Germline CDR1 and CDR2: SEHNR and FQNEAQ (reference sequence). CDR3 residues: CVSSQPDPHTLYEQYF. The CDR3 nucleotides read TGTGTCAGCAGCCAGCCGGACCCCCATACTCTCTACGAGCAGTACTTC.

This clonotype has ten or more counts. The chain is built from TRBV7-2 and TRBJ2-1, with 9 bases matching TRBD2. With V trimmed by 7 bases and J by 2 bases, 3 bases remained unmatched. Germline V gene lookup returns CDR1 SGHTA and CDR2 FQGNSA. The CDR3 covers 14 residues. The CDR3 DNA reads TGTGCCAGCAATAAGCGGGGGGCCTACAATGAGCAGTTCTTC. Translated, it gives CASNKRGAYNEQFF.

This sequence joins TRBV12-3 or TRBV12-4 and TRBJ2-7; weak D call: TRBD2 (5 bases). The CDR3 has 12 residues. Trimming cost V 3 bases and J 6 bases, with 9 bases left between them. This CDR3 is CASSLNGVEQYV. For the CDR3, the DNA is TGTGCCAGCAGTTTGAACGGGGTCGAGCAGTACGTC.

This clonotype showed up just a few times. This chain uses TRBV12-3 or TRBV12-4 with TRBJ2-5, with TRBD2 matching over 12 bases. V lost 6 bases to trimming and J lost 2 bases; unmatched junction nucleotides: 7. The CDR3 has 16 residues. CDR3 coding DNA: TGTGCCAGCAGCCTAGCGGGGGGGTGGCGTCAAGAGACCCAGTACTTC. It translates to CASSLAGGWRQETQYF.

The V and J genes are TRBV19 and TRBJ2-1; 10 nucleotides line up with TRBD2. The CDR3 is 15 amino acids. In germline, CDR1 is LNHDA, CDR2 SQIVND (reference sequence). J was trimmed by 4 bases and V by 7 bases; bases with no gene match: 7. The DNA for the CDR3 is TGTGCCAGTATCCCTTCTAGCGGGGGTTACAATGAGCAGTTCTTC. Translating it yields CASIPSSGGYNEQFF.

This chain uses TRBV2 with TRBJ2-5; weak D call: TRBD1 (5 bases). This CDR3 region has 13 residues. Per germline, CDR1 SNHLY and CDR2 FYNNEI. Between the trimmed V and J ends, which lost 5 bases and 3 bases, there was a span of 10 bases. The CDR3 sequence is CASSRTRKETQYF. The DNA of the CDR3 is TGTGCCAGCAGTAGGACACGAAAAGAGACCCAGTACTTC.

The rearrangement uses TRBV15 and TRBJ1-1; D call uncertain. Germline V gene data show CDR1 as LNHNV and CDR2 as YYDKDF (reference sequence). This CDR3 comprises 15 residues. Trimming pared 0 bases from V and 5 bases from J, leaving 13 bases between. The CDR3 DNA reads TGTGCCACCAGCAGAGATAGAGTATGGGCAACTGAAGCTTTCTTT. Its translation is CATSRDRVWATEAFF.

There are a few counts of this clonotype. The chain joins TRBV4-2 to TRBJ1-1; possibly TRBD1 for D (6 bases). Germline V gene data show CDR1 as LGHNA and CDR2 as YNFKEQ. CDR3 length: 16 amino acids. V gave up 2 bases and J gave up 5 bases, with 18 bases separating them. The CDR3 bases are TGTGCCAGCAGCCAACCACCGGACAGTTTGGGTACTGAAGCTTTCTTT. Residues: CASSQPPDSLGTEAFF.

The rearrangement uses TRBV6-6 and TRBJ1-1; D is ambiguous. CDR1 MNHNY and CDR2 SVGAGI come from the germline V gene (reference sequence). Deletions cut 0 bases from V and 5 bases from J, with 10 bases between. This CDR3 region has 14 residues. The CDR3 protein is CASSYSNRETEAFF. In DNA form, the CDR3 reads TGTGCCAGCAGTTACTCTAACCGGGAGACTGAAGCTTTCTTT.

This clonotype appeared a few times. The chain is built from TRBV6-1 and TRBJ2-7, with TRBD2 matching over 9 bases. CDR3 size: 14 residues. Trimming cost V 4 bases and J 3 bases; bases outside gene matches: 4. The germline CDR1 and CDR2 sequences are MNHNS and SASEGT. CDR3 region: CASSALAGIYEQYF. CDR3 bases: TGTGCCAGCAGTGCTCTAGCGGGGATCTACGAGCAGTACTTC.

This chain joins TRBV6-1 and TRBJ2-7; 8 bases match TRBD1. This CDR3 has 13 residues. Losses at the gene ends were 4 bases for V and 7 bases for J; bases not matched to a gene: 6. Germline V gene lookup returns CDR1 MNHNS and CDR2 SASEGT. CDR3 bases: TGTGCCAGCAGTGCTCGACAGGGGATAGAGCAGTACGTC. This translates into CASSARQGIEQYV.

Here the CDR3 DNA reads TGTGCCAGCTCACCACCGGTACGCCTCGGCACAGATACGCAGTATTTT. As protein: CASSPPVRLGTDTQYF. V usage is TRBV18 and J usage is TRBJ2-3; D remains ambiguous. CDR1 is KGHSH, CDR2 LQKENI, per germline. V shed 0 bases and J shed 1 base, with 11 bases lying between them. This CDR3 has 16 residues.

The gene calls are TRBV12-3 or TRBV12-4 and TRBJ2-3, with TRBD1 matching over 8 bases. This CDR3 has 14 residues. Losses at the gene ends were 5 bases for V and 4 bases for J; bases not matched to a gene: 5. The CDR3 is CASSGTGEADTQYF. The CDR3 nucleotides read TGTGCCAGCAGTGGGACAGGAGAGGCAGATACGCAGTATTTT.

This clonotype occurred a few times. The chain carries TRBV4-3 and TRBJ2-1; the D gene is possibly TRBD2 (6 bases). Germline loops: CDR1 LGHNA, CDR2 YSLEER. V gave up 1 base and J gave up 4 bases, with 14 bases separating them. This CDR3 is built from 16 residues. CDR3 region: CASSQVSGGAYNEQFF. The CDR3 bases are TGCGCCAGCAGCCAAGTCTCTGGCGGGGCATACAATGAGCAGTTCTTC.

As for this clonotype: An end of the junction does not agree with germline; a read error may underlie this. The V and J genes are TRBV7-9 and TRBJ2-1; a weak D match, TRBD2 (5 bases). CDR3 size: 15 residues. Germline CDR1 and CDR2: SEHNR and FQNEAQ (reference sequence). In nucleotides, the CDR3 is TGTGCCTGCAGCCTAGTCGGGGATTTCTACAATGAGCAGTTCTTC. Amino acid sequence: CACSLVGDFYNEQFF.

The genes are TRBV5-1 and TRBJ1-5, with 7 bases that match TRBD1. This CDR3 spans 13 amino acids. Germline CDR1 reads SGHRS; CDR2 reads YFSETQ. After removal of 9 bases from V and 5 bases from J, the junction contained 8 bases not matched to a gene. CDR3 residues: CANTGVRDQPQHF. CDR3 bases: TGCGCCAATACAGGGGTCCGCGATCAGCCCCAGCATTTT.

A few counts support this clonotype. V gene TRBV7-6 combines with J gene TRBJ2-1; D not certain. CDR1 and CDR2 (germline): SGHVS, FNYEAQ. The length of the CDR3 is 16 residues. V lost 6 bases to trimming and J lost 1 base, with 16 bases between them. CDR3 region: CASSLRLLGSYNEQFF. In DNA, the CDR3 is TGTGCCAGCAGTCTTAGATTATTAGGATCCTACAATGAGCAGTTCTTC.